This TCR beta chain was sequenced for a study of blood T cell repertoires in COVID-19. Overall study context: Sources were T cells, B-cell-depleted T cells, or PBMCs; the material itself was cDNA or gDNA.

Under the authors' procedure: It was from reference gene primer amplification that nucleated cell counts were estimated. Data came from immunoSEQ multiplex PCR; TCRdb stores just in-frame clones and leaves some out. V and J calls and clone size are given by that table; D and trimming were obtained from the DNA. The data hold about 270,000 clones, with 85% to 90% observed a single time. This CDR3 has 15 residues. The ends were cut back, 6 bases at V and 1 base at J, with 14 bases in the middle. The germline gives CDR1 SNHLY, CDR2 FYNNEI. Recruitment covered about 26 US areas and drew participants whose ages spanned roughly 18 to 90 years.

The source material was PBMCs or T cells enriched from blood (not recorded which). The genes are TRBV2 and TRBJ2-3, with D tentatively TRBD2 (5 bases). This sequence was found in a woman aged 18 to 35 who had recovered from COVID-19. The CDR3 reads CASSPGIQRTDTQYF. DNA for the CDR3: TGTGCCAGCAGCCCCGGGATCCAACGCACAGATACGCAGTATTTT. Full variable domain (rest looked up from reference TRBV2 and TRBJ2-3): EPEVTQTPSHQVTQMGQEVILRCVPISNHLYFYWYRQILGQKVEFLVSFYNNEISEKSEIFDDQFSVERPDGSNFTLKIRSTKLEDSAMYFCASSPGIQRTDTQYFGPGTRLTVL.